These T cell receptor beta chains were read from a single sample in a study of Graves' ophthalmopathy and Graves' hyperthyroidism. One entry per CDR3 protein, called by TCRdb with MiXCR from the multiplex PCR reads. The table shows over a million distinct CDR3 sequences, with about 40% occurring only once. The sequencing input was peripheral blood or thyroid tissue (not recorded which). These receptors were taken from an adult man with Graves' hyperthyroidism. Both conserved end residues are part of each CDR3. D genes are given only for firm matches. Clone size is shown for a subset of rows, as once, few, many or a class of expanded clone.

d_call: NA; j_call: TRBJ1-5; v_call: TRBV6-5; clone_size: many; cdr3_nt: TGCGCCAGCAGTGATGGGGGTCAGCCCCAGCATTTT; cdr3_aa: CASSDGGQPQHF
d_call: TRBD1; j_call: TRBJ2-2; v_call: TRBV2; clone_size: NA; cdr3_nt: TGTGCCAGCAATCCACAGGGGAGCCTCGTCGCCGGGGAGCTGTTTTTT; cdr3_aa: CASNPQGSLVAGELFF
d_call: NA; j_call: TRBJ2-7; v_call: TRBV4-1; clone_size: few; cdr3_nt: TGCGCCAGCAGCCAAGCCCGCCTGGGGGCAACATCCTACGAGCAGTACTTC; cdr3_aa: CASSQARLGATSYEQYF
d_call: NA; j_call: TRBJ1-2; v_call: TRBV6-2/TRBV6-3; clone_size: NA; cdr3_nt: TGTGCCAGCAGTTATCGGCAGGACAAGAACTATGGCTACACCTTC; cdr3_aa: CASSYRQDKNYGYTF
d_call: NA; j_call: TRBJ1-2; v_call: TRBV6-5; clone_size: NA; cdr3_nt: TGTGCCAGCAGTAACCGTGGGGGTAGTGGCGACACCTTC; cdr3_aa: CASSNRGGSGDTF
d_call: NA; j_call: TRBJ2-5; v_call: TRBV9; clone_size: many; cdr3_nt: TGTGCCAGCAGCGCGGACAGTTCCTACCAAGAGACCCAGTACTTC; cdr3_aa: CASSADSSYQETQYF
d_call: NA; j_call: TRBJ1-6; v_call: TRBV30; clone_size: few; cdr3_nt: TGTGCCTGGAGTGGCAATTCACCCCTCCACTTT; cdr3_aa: CAWSGNSPLHF
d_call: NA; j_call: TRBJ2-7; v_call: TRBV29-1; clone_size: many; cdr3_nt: TGCAGCGTTGCAGAACGCTACGAGCAGTACTTC; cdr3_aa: CSVAERYEQYF
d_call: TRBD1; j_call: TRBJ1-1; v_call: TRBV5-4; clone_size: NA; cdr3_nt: TGTGCCAGCAGCCCCAGCGGAGTAGGCAGGGACAGGACTAATGAAGCTTTCTTT; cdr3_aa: CASSPSGVGRDRTNEAFF
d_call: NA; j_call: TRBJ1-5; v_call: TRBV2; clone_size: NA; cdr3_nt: TGTGCCAGCACCGGAAGGACAGCGGATAAGGCCCAGCATTTT; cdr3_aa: CASTGRTADKAQHF
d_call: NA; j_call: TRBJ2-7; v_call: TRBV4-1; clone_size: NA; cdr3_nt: TGCGCCAGCAAGGCACCATCCGGGGACGAGCAGTACTTC; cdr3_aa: CASKAPSGDEQYF
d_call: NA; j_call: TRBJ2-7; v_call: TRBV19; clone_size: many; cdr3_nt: TGTGCCACTAGGGGAGGCGGGATGGGGAGCGAGCAGTACTTC; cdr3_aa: CATRGGGMGSEQYF
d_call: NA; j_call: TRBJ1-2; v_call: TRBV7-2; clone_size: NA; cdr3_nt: TGCGCCAGCAGCCAAGATCGTCGGACAAAAACTAACTATGGCTACACCTTC; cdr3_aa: CASSQDRRTKTNYGYTF
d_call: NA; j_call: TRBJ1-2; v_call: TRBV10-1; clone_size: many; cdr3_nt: TGCGCCAGCATGTACCGGGAAAGAGAGGAGAAGTGGGAGAAAAACTATGGCTACACCTTC; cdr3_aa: CASMYREREEKWEKNYGYTF
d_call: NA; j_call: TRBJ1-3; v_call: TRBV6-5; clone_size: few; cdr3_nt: TGTGCCAGCAGCTCGATGGGTTCGTACGGAAACACCATATATTTT; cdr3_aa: CASSSMGSYGNTIYF
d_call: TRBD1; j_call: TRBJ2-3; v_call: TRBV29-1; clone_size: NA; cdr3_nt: TGCAGCCTGAGGACAGGTGATACGCAGTATTTT; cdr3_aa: CSLRTGDTQYF
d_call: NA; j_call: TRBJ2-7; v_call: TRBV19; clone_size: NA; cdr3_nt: TGTGCCAGTAGCGAGGACAGCTTACTCCCCCGCGAGCAGTACTTC; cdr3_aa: CASSEDSLLPREQYF
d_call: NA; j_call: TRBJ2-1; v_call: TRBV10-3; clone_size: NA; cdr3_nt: TGTGCCATCAGTGACCGTGGACCCAATGAGCAGTTCTTC; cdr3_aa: CAISDRGPNEQFF
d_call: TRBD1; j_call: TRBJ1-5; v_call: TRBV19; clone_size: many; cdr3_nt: TGTGCCAGTAGTAAAGGACAGGGTTACAATCAGCCCCAGCATTTT; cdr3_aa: CASSKGQGYNQPQHF
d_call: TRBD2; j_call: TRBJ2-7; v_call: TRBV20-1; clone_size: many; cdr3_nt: TGCAGTGTCGAGCCGGGGGGCGAGCAGTACTTC; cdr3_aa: CSVEPGGEQYF
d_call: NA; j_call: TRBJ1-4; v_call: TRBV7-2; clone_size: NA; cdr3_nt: TGTGCCAGCAGCACAGACGGCTCACTTGGGCTGTTTTTT; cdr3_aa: CASSTDGSLGLFF
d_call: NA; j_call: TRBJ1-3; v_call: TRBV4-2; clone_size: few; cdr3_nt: TGTGCCAGCAGCCAAACCATTGGAAACACCATATATTTT; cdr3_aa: CASSQTIGNTIYF
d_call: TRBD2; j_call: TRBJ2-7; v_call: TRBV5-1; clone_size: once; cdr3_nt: TGCGCCAGCAGCTCCCGACCTTTAGCGGGAGGTTCCTACGAGCATTACTTC; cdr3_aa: CASSSRPLAGGSYEHYF
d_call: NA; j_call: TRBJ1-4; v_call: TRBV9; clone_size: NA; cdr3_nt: TGTGCCAGCAGCCCTACAGGCAACCTTAATGAAAAACTGTTTTTT; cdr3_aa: CASSPTGNLNEKLFF
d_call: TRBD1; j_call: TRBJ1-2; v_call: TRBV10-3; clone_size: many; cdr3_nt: TGTGCCATCAGTGGGACAGGGGGCTATGGCTACACCTTC; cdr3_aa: CAISGTGGYGYTF
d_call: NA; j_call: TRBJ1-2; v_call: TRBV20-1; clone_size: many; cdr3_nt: TGCAGAGCATCGGTCCGAGCGGGGGGGAACTATGGCTACACCTTC; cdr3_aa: CRASVRAGGNYGYTF
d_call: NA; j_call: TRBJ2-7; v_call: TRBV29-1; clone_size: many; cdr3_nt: TGCAGCGTTGAAAGGATCGAGAGCTCCTACGAGCAGTACTTC; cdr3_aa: CSVERIESSYEQYF
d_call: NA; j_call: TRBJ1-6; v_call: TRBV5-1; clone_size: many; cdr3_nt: TGCGCCAGCAGCTTTGCAGGGGATTCACCCCTCCACTTT; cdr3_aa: CASSFAGDSPLHF
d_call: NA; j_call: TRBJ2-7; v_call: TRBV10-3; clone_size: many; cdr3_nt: TGTGCCAGCAGTTCGCCTAACCGGGACAATGTCCGTGAGCAGTACTTC; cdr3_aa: CASSSPNRDNVREQYF
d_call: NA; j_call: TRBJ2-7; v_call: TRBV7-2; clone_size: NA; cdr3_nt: TGTGCCAGCAGCACAGGTGGGGTGTACGAGCAGTACTTC; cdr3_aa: CASSTGGVYEQYF
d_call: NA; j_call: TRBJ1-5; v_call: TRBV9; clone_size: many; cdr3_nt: TGTGCCAGCAGCGTAGCTGGGCAGGAGGATCAGCCCCAGCATTTT; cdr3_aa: CASSVAGQEDQPQHF
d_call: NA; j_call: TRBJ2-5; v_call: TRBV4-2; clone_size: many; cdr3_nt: TGTGCCAGCAGCCAAGATAGGGCAGGGGAAGGCGAGACCCAGTACTTC; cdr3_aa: CASSQDRAGEGETQYF
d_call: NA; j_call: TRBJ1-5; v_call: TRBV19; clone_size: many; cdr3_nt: TGTGCCAGTAGTATCCCGGGGGGTCTAACCCAGCATTTT; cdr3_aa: CASSIPGGLTQHF
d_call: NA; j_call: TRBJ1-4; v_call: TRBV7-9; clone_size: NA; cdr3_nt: TGTGCCAGCAGCTTAGGCCGGGACGGTGAAAAACTGTTTTTT; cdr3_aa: CASSLGRDGEKLFF
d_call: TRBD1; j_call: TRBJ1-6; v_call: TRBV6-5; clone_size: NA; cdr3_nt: TGTGCCAGCAGTCTTGGGACAGAAGTTTATTCACCCCTCCACTTT; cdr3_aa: CASSLGTEVYSPLHF
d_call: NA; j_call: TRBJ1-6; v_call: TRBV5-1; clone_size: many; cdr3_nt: TGCGCCAGCACCCTGACCGGGACCGCGGGTTCACCCCTCCACTTT; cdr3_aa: CASTLTGTAGSPLHF
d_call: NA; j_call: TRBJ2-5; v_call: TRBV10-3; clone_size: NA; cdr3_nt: TGTGCCATTGGCAGCGGAAGGACCTTAGGGGAGACCCAGTACTTC; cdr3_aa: CAIGSGRTLGETQYF
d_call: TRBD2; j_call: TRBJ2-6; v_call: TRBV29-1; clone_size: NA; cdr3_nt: TGCTCCGTAGATTCGGGAGGAGGGGCCAACGTCCTGACTTTC; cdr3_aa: CSVDSGGGANVLTF
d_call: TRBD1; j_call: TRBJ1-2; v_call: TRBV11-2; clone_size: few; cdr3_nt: TGTGCCAGCAGCCCCCGAGAGACAGGGCCCTTATCGGCCTACACCTTC; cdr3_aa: CASSPRETGPLSAYTF
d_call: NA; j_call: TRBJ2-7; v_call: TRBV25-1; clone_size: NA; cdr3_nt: TGTGCCAGCAGTGAATCCGGGGCTAGCGCAATCTACGAGCAGTACTTC; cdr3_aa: CASSESGASAIYEQYF
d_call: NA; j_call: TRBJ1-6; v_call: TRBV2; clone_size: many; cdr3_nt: TGTGCCAGCAGGGAAGCAGGGGAGGATAATTCACCCCTCCACTTT; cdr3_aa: CASREAGEDNSPLHF
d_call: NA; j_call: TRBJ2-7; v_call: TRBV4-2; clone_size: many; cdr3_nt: TGTGCCAGCAGTAGGAGTGCCGAGTACGAGCAGTACTTC; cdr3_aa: CASSRSAEYEQYF
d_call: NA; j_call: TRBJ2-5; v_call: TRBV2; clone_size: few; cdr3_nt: TGTGCCAGCAGTGAGAGTATTTCCGATGGGGAGACCCAGTACTTC; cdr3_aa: CASSESISDGETQYF